The 17 T cell receptor beta chains below all came from one sample that was sequenced in a study of vaccination and CD4 T cells after COVID-19. Sequencing of the DNA from cultured CD4+ T cells was carried out with the Oncomine TCR Beta short-read assay. TCRdb itself ran the PCR reads through MiXCR, one entry per CDR3 protein. The profile shows around 21,000 distinct CDR3 sequences, 52% of them singletons. Described treatment: approximately 9-day PBMC culture with coronavirus spike peptide pools or control peptides (ViraFEST assay). These receptors lack a known antigen. Material: CD4+ T cells from blood, cultured in vitro. These receptors originate from a human donor who had recovered from COVID-19.

This chain uses TRBV10-1 with TRBJ2-5; 8 bases are shared with TRBD2. In germline, CDR1 is WNHNN, CDR2 SYGVQD (reference sequence). This CDR3 contains 11 residues. V was pared by 11 bases and J by 3 bases, with 2 bases of the junction left unmatched. The CDR3 spells CADSGKETQYF. The CDR3 DNA sequence: TGCGCCGATAGCGGGAAAGAGACCCAGTACTTC.

Only a few counts were recorded for this clonotype. The chain is built from TRBV20-1 and TRBJ1-2, with unresolved D. This CDR3 is built from 13 residues. Germline-derived CDR1 and CDR2 are DFQATT and SNEGSKA (reference sequence). The V end lost 1 base, the J end lost 9 bases, and 15 bases lay between the germline ends. The CDR3 DNA follows: TGCAGTGCTAGAGGGACCCAGTGGAAAAGCTACACCTTC. It specifies CSARGTQWKSYTF.

The rearrangement joins TRBV19 to TRBJ2-3, with D maybe TRBD2 (6 bases). The CDR3 length is 14 residues. V shed 6 bases and J shed 2 bases, with 12 bases lying between them. Germline CDR1 and CDR2: LNHDA and SQIVND (reference sequence). The CDR3 is CASSPAGFTDTQYF. The CDR3 DNA follows: TGTGCCAGTAGCCCTGCGGGGTTCACAGATACGCAGTATTTT.

The J gene is TRBJ2-7, the V gene TRBV4-1; TRBD1 matches 8 bases. Germline-derived CDR1 and CDR2 are MGHRA and YSYEKL. V lost 0 bases and J lost 1; bases outside the gene matches: 5. This CDR3 has 16 amino acids. The CDR3 DNA reads as TGCGCCAGCAGCCAAGATCTAGACAGGGGATCCTACGAGCAGTACTTC. Its protein product is CASSQDLDRGSYEQYF.

This clonotype has only a few counts. The chain uses TRBV7-3 and TRBJ2-7; D is possibly TRBD2 (6 bases). V was clipped by 5 bases and J by 6 bases, with 23 bases between them. Looked up from germline, CDR1 is SGHTA and CDR2 is FQGTGA. The CDR3 is 16 amino acids. CDR3 residues: CASSPGGPPMGIEQYF. The CDR3 DNA sequence: TGTGCCAGCAGCCCAGGAGGGCCACCCATGGGTATCGAGCAGTACTTC.

This clonotype appeared a few times. The V gene is TRBV20-1, the J gene TRBJ2-1; TRBD2 agrees at 13 bases. The CDR3 runs to 15 residues. V lost 6 bases and J lost 7; bases outside the gene matches: 9. CDR1 and CDR2 (germline): DFQATT, SNEGSKA (reference sequence). DNA for the CDR3: TGCAGTGCCGCCTTACTAGCGGGAGGGTGGAATGAGCAGTTCTTC. Its translation: CSAALLAGGWNEQFF.

This chain links TRBV7-9 with TRBJ1-3; 12 nucleotides match TRBD1. Germline assignment: CDR1 SEHNR and CDR2 FQNEAQ (reference sequence). J lost 0 bases, V lost 6 bases, and 18 bases had no gene match. The CDR3 is 21 amino acids. The CDR3 is CASSYRGRDRGLQNSGNTIYF. The CDR3 coding sequence is TGTGCCAGCAGTTACAGAGGCCGGGACAGGGGGCTCCAGAACTCTGGAAACACCATATATTTT.

This rearrangement joins TRBV19 to TRBJ1-2, with a tentative D call TRBD1 (6 bases). Trimming removed 9 bases from V and 4 bases from J, with 9 bases in between. The CDR3 covers 11 residues. Per germline, CDR1 LNHDA and CDR2 SQIVND (reference sequence). CDR3 amino acids: CASRTAYGYTF. The CDR3 DNA is TGTGCCAGCAGGACAGCCTATGGCTACACCTTC.

This chain connects TRBV18 to TRBJ2-2; D call uncertain. The V gene lost 2 bases and the J gene lost 7 bases, with 5 bases spanning the gap. The CDR3 loop spans 12 amino acids. CDR1 and CDR2 (germline): KGHSH, LQKENI. The CDR3 region is CASSPRLGELFF. CDR3 nucleotides: TGTGCCAGCTCACCAAGGCTCGGGGAGCTGTTTTTT.

J is TRBJ2-1 and V is TRBV11-2; 10 bases align to TRBD2. The ends lost 6 bases at V and 9 bases at J; junction bases unmatched: 11. Germline V CDR1 and CDR2: SGHAT, FQNNGV. The CDR3 is 15 residues long. CDR3 loop: CASSSGTSAISEQFF. The CDR3 region has the DNA TGTGCCAGCAGTTCCGGGACTAGCGCGATAAGTGAGCAGTTCTTC.

This sequence joins TRBV11-3 and TRBJ2-7; perhaps D is TRBD1 or TRBD2 (5 bases each). Germline CDR1 reads SGHNT; CDR2 reads YENEEA. V shed 5 bases and J shed 2 bases, with 13 bases lying between them. The CDR3 is 14 residues long. The CDR3 region has the DNA TGTGCCAGCAGCCCTCGGGACGGAGCCTACGAGCAGTACTTC. This translates into CASSPRDGAYEQYF.

The gene calls are TRBV12-3 or TRBV12-4 and TRBJ1-2; TRBD1 is a possible D gene (6 bases). The CDR3 has 15 residues. Trimming pared 5 bases from V and 4 bases from J, leaving 17 bases between. CDR3 amino acids: CASSPSGASGYGYTF. As DNA, the CDR3 is TGTGCCAGCAGTCCATCAGGGGCCTCGGGCTATGGCTACACCTTC.

This clonotype has a handful of counts. V usage is TRBV6-1 and J usage is TRBJ1-5; D possibly corresponds to TRBD1 (6 bases). Trimming pared 5 bases from V and 4 bases from J, leaving 18 bases between. Looked up from germline, CDR1 is MNHNS and CDR2 is SASEGT. The CDR3 is 16 residues long. The CDR3 sequence is CASSPSSGALNQPQHF. CDR3 sequence (DNA): TGTGCCAGCAGTCCCTCTTCGGGGGCCTTAAATCAGCCCCAGCATTTT.

The chain combines TRBV19 with TRBJ2-5; D might be TRBD1 (6 bases). V dropped 6 bases and J dropped 5 bases, with 13 bases sitting between them. The CDR3 length is 13 residues. Looked up from germline, CDR1 is LNHDA and CDR2 is SQIVND (reference sequence). The DNA for the CDR3 is TGTGCCAGTAGCAACACAGGGTTGGAGACCCAGTACTTC. As protein: CASSNTGLETQYF.

The chain uses TRBV24-1 and TRBJ2-7, with TRBD2 matching 14 bases. Looked up from germline, CDR1 is KGHDR and CDR2 is SFDVKD. The junction had 10 bases not matched to a gene; V was cut back by 4 bases and J by 3 bases. The CDR3 runs to 18 residues. CDR3 nucleotide sequence: TGTGCCACCAGTGACCGGGGACTAGCGGGGGCCGTAGACTACGAGCAGTACTTC. This codes for CATSDRGLAGAVDYEQYF.

CDR3 loop: CASSVDPGDNQPQHF. The CDR3 coding sequence is TGTGCCAGCAGCGTAGACCCAGGGGACAATCAGCCCCAGCATTTT. The rearrangement uses TRBV7-9 and TRBJ1-5; tentatively, D is TRBD1 (6 bases). The V end was cut by 5 bases, the J end by 3 bases, with 14 bases between. The CDR3 covers 15 residues. In germline, CDR1 is SEHNR, CDR2 FQNEAQ (reference sequence).

This chain links TRBV5-4 with TRBJ1-2; D unresolved. The CDR3 has 15 residues. Germline V gene sequence: CDR1 SGHNT, CDR2 YYREEE (reference sequence). The ends were cut back, 1 base at V and 0 bases at J, with 10 bases in the middle. The CDR3 sequence: CASSLRSEANYGYTF. For the CDR3, the DNA is TGTGCCAGCAGCTTGCGCTCGGAAGCTAACTATGGCTACACCTTC. Drawing the rest from reference TRBV5-4 and TRBJ1-2, the complete variable domain is ETGVTQSPTHLIKTRGQQVTLRCSSQSGHNTVSWYQQALGQGPQFIFQYYREEENGRGNFPPRFSGLQFPNYSSELNVNALELDDSALYLCASSLRSEANYGYTFGSGTRLTVV.